This T cell receptor beta chain was obtained from a study of T cells in Graves' hyperthyroidism and ophthalmopathy. Study-wide context: Peripheral blood was taken when the disease was first diagnosed, before any treatment began. Study-wide points: Progression to ophthalmopathy was predicted a median of approximately 6.4 months early.

As concerns this clonotype: Antigen unknown.

RNA transcripts provided the source from which TCR beta CDR3 regions were amplified. With the HTBI primer set, the TCR CDR3 went through a first round of RT-PCR. TCRdb reanalysed the multiplex PCR reads using MiXCR and keeps one entry per CDR3 protein. The table records some 760,000 distinct CDR3 sequences, approximately 14% of them present only once. The CDR3 spans 19 residues. V lost 3 bases and J lost 0, with 22 bases in between. The V gene's germline CDR1 is SGDLS and CDR2 YYNGEE. The sequencing sample was made of blood. This TCR was sampled from a woman younger than 35 with Graves' hyperthyroidism. The chain joins TRBV9 to TRBJ2-1; possibly TRBD1 or TRBD2 for D (5 bases each). The chain's CDR3 is CASSAPGLSSSSSYNEQFF. The CDR3 bases are TGTGCCAGCAGCGCACCGGGGCTTTCCTCGTCTAGCTCCTACAATGAGCAGTTCTTC. The whole variable domain, remainder taken from reference TRBV9 and TRBJ2-1, is DSGVTQTPKHLITATGQRVTLRCSPRSGDLSVYWYQQSLDQGLQFLIQYYNGEERAKGNILERFSAQQFPDLHSELNLSSLELGDSALYFCASSAPGLSSSSSYNEQFFGPGTRLTVL.